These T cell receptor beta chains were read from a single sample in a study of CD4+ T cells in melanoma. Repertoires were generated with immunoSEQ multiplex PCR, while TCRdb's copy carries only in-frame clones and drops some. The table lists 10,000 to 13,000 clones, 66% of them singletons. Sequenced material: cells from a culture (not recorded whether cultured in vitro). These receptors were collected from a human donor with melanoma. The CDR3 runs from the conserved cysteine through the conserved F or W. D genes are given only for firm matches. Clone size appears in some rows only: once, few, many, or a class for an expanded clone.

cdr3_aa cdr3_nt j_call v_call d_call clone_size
CASSLRASGGTDTQYF TGCGCCAGCAGCTTGAGGGCTAGCGGGGGCACAGATACGCAGTATTTT TRBJ2-3 TRBV5-1 TRBD2 -
CASAGSSWEQFF TGCGCCAGTGCAGGGAGTAGCTGGGAGCAGTTCTTC TRBJ2-1 TRBV5-1 - -
CASSLTSGDYEQYF TGTGCCAGCAGCTTGACTAGCGGGGACTACGAGCAGTACTTC TRBJ2-7 TRBV7-2 TRBD2 few
CASSRAAGLPSYYTQYF TGCGCCAGCAGCCGAGCGGCAGGACTACCGAGTTATTATACGCAGTATTTT TRBJ2-3 TRBV5-1 - -
CASSENTEAFF TGTGCCAGCAGTGAGAACACTGAAGCTTTCTTT TRBJ1-1 TRBV2 - few
CASSLRGTAREQYF TGTGCCAGCAGCCTCCGCGGCACCGCCCGCGAGCAGTACTTC TRBJ2-7 TRBV21-1 - -
CASSTLLGSSYEQYF TGTGCCAGTAGTACCCTCCTGGGTAGCTCCTACGAGCAGTACTTC TRBJ2-7 TRBV19 - few
CASVRDSSNYGYTF TGTGCCAGCGTCCGGGACAGTTCAAACTATGGCTACACCTTC TRBJ1-2 TRBV5-8 TRBD1 -
CASSLASNTGELFF TGCGCCAGCAGCTTGGCATCGAACACCGGGGAGCTGTTTTTT TRBJ2-2 TRBV5-1 - once
CAISESSLGTDTQYF TGTGCCATCAGTGAGTCGAGTCTGGGCACAGATACGCAGTATTTT TRBJ2-3 TRBV10-3 - -
CASSHVVRDGKKHEQYF TGCGCCAGCAGCCACGTCGTCCGGGACGGGAAAAAGCACGAGCAGTACTTC TRBJ2-7 TRBV4-1 - -
CASSELENSYEQYF TGTGCCAGCAGTGAATTGGAAAACTCCTACGAGCAGTACTTC TRBJ2-7 TRBV2 - medium-sized
CASSLETQRLFF TGTGCCAGCAGTCTCGAGACACAACGACTGTTTTTT TRBJ1-4 TRBV2 - -
CASSQENLQANTGELFF TGTGCCAGCAGCCAAGAGAACCTGCAAGCGAACACCGGGGAGCTGTTTTTT TRBJ2-2 TRBV4-2 - -
CASSSGLGVVSYNEQFF TGTGCCAGCAGCTCCGGACTAGGTGTGGTCTCCTACAATGAGCAGTTCTTC TRBJ2-1 TRBV7-3 TRBD2 -
CASSSWSTSSYEQYF TGTGCCAGCAGTTCGTGGAGTACCTCTTCCTACGAGCAGTACTTC TRBJ2-7 TRBV28 - few
CSARGTGGNQPQHF TGCAGCGCCAGGGGGACAGGAGGAAATCAGCCCCAGCATTTT TRBJ1-5 TRBV29-1 TRBD1 few
CASSQGRTGGRNTIYF TGCGCCAGCAGCCAAGGGAGGACAGGGGGAAGGAACACCATATATTTT TRBJ1-3 TRBV4-1 TRBD1 few
CASQGANTGELFF TGTGCCAGCCAGGGGGCAAACACCGGGGAGCTGTTTTTT TRBJ2-2 TRBV6-5 TRBD1 -
CASSLYYEQYF TGTGCCAGCAGCCTTTATTACGAGCAGTACTTC TRBJ2-7 TRBV5-6 - -
CASSLRDPNTGELFF TGCGCCAGCAGCTTGAGGGACCCGAACACCGGGGAGCTGTTTTTT TRBJ2-2 TRBV5-1 - few
CASSFGINTEAFF TGCGCCAGCAGCTTCGGGATTAACACTGAAGCTTTCTTT TRBJ1-1 TRBV5-1 - few
CASRPTGGPGNTIYF TGCGCCAGCAGACCTACAGGGGGCCCGGGAAACACCATATATTTT TRBJ1-3 TRBV5-1 TRBD1 -
CASSYRGSTDTQYF TGTGCCAGCAGTTACAGGGGCAGCACAGATACGCAGTATTTT TRBJ2-3 TRBV6-6 - -
CASSPTSGQTYEQYF TGTGCCAGCAGCCCAACCTCGGGACAGACCTACGAGCAGTACTTC TRBJ2-7 TRBV7-9 TRBD1 -
CASSPPLGRHSYEQYF TGTGCCAGCTCACCTCCCTTGGGACGGCACTCCTACGAGCAGTACTTC TRBJ2-7 TRBV18 - -
CASNTQGGLSEAFF TGTGCCAGCAATACACAGGGAGGCTTATCTGAAGCTTTCTTT TRBJ1-1 TRBV6-6 - -
CASSLGRTGEAFF TGTGCCAGCAGCTTAGGCCGGACAGGCGAAGCTTTCTTT TRBJ1-1 TRBV11-3 TRBD1 -